A single sample is the source of the 24 T cell receptor beta chains below, sequenced in a study of blood T cell repertoires in COVID-19. This table comes from immunoSEQ multiplex PCR, and its TCRdb copy is limited to in-frame clones, with some not included. Of around 250,000 clones in the sample, 70% to 90% are singletons; the top ten hold approximately 2%. Sequenced material: PBMCs or T cells enriched from blood (not recorded which). The receptors here all came from a woman aged 50 to 60 who had recovered from COVID-19.

The chain combines TRBV15 with TRBJ1-1; D is unclear. This CDR3 contains 12 residues. The germline V gene encodes CDR1 LNHNV and CDR2 YYDKDF (reference sequence). The V end lost 11 bases, the J end lost 1 base, and 11 bases lay between the germline ends. The CDR3 region is CAASGWNTEAFF. The CDR3 region has the DNA TGTGCCGCTTCGGGATGGAACACTGAAGCTTTCTTT.

The chain has TRBV27 and TRBJ2-1; 7 bases map to TRBD2. V lost 4 bases, J lost 14 bases, and 8 bases stayed unmatched. There are 12 residues in the CDR3. From germline, CDR1 is MNHEY and CDR2 SMNVEV (reference sequence). CDR3 residues: CASSSPGGRKFF. The CDR3 region has the DNA TGTGCCAGCAGTTCCCCCGGGGGGAGGAAGTTCTTC.

The sample holds a few counts of this clone. The chain has TRBV5-1 and TRBJ2-1; no firm D call. The CDR3 loop spans 18 amino acids. V was cut by 0 bases and J by 0 bases, with 16 bases left in between. CDR1 is SGHRS and CDR2 is YFSETQ in the germline V gene. The CDR3 protein is CASSLGVKSASSYNEQFF. DNA for the CDR3: TGCGCCAGCAGCTTGGGTGTTAAAAGCGCTAGCTCCTACAATGAGCAGTTCTTC.

The chain has TRBV18 and TRBJ1-1; 7 nucleotides line up with TRBD1. CDR1 and CDR2 from the germline V gene are KGHSH and LQKENI. The CDR3 covers 15 residues. J lost 4 bases, V lost 6 bases, and 11 bases had no gene match. The CDR3 DNA follows: TGTGCCAGCTCCCAAAGACAGGGAAGTGTCACTGAAGCTTTCTTT. This sequence encodes CASSQRQGSVTEAFF. The whole variable domain, filled in from reference TRBV18 and TRBJ1-1, reads NAGVMQNPRHLVRRRGQEARLRCSPMKGHSHVYWYRQLPEEGLKFMVYLQKENIIDESGMPKERFSAEFPKEGPSILRIQQVVRGDSAAYFCASSQRQGSVTEAFFGQGTRLTVV.

This clone appeared a few times. The chain combines TRBV10-3 with TRBJ1-5; D is possibly TRBD1 (5 bases). The CDR3 is 14 amino acids. V shed 3 bases and J shed 2 bases, with 8 bases lying between them. Germline assignment: CDR1 ENHRY and CDR2 SYGVKD. In nucleotides, the CDR3 is TGTGCCATCAGTGACAGGGAACGCAATCAGCCCCAGCATTTT. As protein: CAISDRERNQPQHF.

The chain recombines TRBV18 with TRBJ1-1, with 8 bases matching TRBD1. Germline CDR1 and CDR2: KGHSH and LQKENI. CDR3 length equals 17 residues. Germline trimming cut 1 base from V and 4 bases from J; bases unmatched to any gene: 11. This chain's CDR3 is CASSPRQGMRAITEAFF. CDR3 sequence (DNA): TGTGCCAGCTCACCACGACAGGGGATGAGGGCCATCACTGAAGCTTTCTTT.

The chain links TRBV5-4 to TRBJ1-1; D may be TRBD1 (6 bases). Germline CDR1 SGHNT, CDR2 YYREEE (reference sequence). V dropped 0 bases and J dropped 1 base, with 10 bases sitting between them. The CDR3 is made up of 15 amino acids. The CDR3 sequence: CASSLEQGKNTEAFF. CDR3 DNA: TGTGCCAGCAGCTTGGAACAGGGTAAGAACACTGAAGCTTTCTTT.

This chain connects TRBV6-4 to TRBJ1-5; possibly TRBD1 for D (5 bases). Looked up from germline, CDR1 is MRHNA and CDR2 is SNTAGT. V dropped 5 bases and J dropped 9 bases, with 17 bases sitting between them. The CDR3 contains 14 residues. CDR3 nucleotides: TGTGCCAGCAGTCACAACGACCGGCAGGGGCCCCAGCATTTT. Its protein product is CASSHNDRQGPQHF.

This clone has a handful of counts. This chain uses TRBV12-3 or TRBV12-4 with TRBJ1-2, with a tentative D call TRBD1 (6 bases). There are 13 residues in the CDR3. V lost 10 bases to trimming and J lost 4 bases, with 16 bases between them. As DNA, the CDR3 is TGTGCCATCGGGCAGGGGAACCCCTATGGCTACACCTTC. Protein sequence: CAIGQGNPYGYTF.

The genes are TRBV5-6 and TRBJ2-3; perhaps TRBD2 as D (7 bases). Trimming removed 4 bases at V and 2 bases at J, with 17 bases between. Germline values: CDR1 SGHDT, CDR2 YYEEEE. The CDR3 runs 16 residues. CDR3 residues: CASSPGGGSYTDTQYF. The CDR3 bases are TGTGCCAGCAGCCCGGGGGGCGGGAGCTACACAGATACGCAGTATTTT. The full variable domain, completed using reference TRBV5-6 and TRBJ2-3, is DAGVTQSPTHLIKTRGQQVTLRCSPKSGHDTVSWYQQALGQGPQFIFQYYEEEERQRGNFPDRFSGHQFPNYSSELNVNALLLGDSALYLCASSPGGGSYTDTQYFGPGTRLTVL.

With respect to this clone: This same CDR3 is encoded by further DNA sequences in the sample. The rearrangement joins TRBV27 to TRBJ1-2, with a weak D call TRBD1 (6 bases). This CDR3 comprises 13 residues. Germline V gives CDR1 MNHEY, CDR2 SMNVEV (reference sequence). V was trimmed by 5 bases and J by 4 bases, leaving 11 bases between them. CDR3: CASSLQGTYGYTF. CDR3 sequence (DNA): TGTGCCAGCAGTCTACAGGGCACCTATGGCTACACCTTC.

The chain is built from TRBV2 and TRBJ1-2, with no clear D. CDR3 size: 10 residues. Germline V gives CDR1 SNHLY, CDR2 FYNNEI. Trimming took off 6 bases at V and 8 bases at J, with 7 bases between the two ends. The CDR3 spells CASSPPGYTF. CDR3 coding DNA: TGTGCCAGCAGCCCCCCGGGCTACACCTTC.

This clone was observed a few times. Other nucleotide sequences in the sample specify the same CDR3. This sequence joins TRBV5-1 and TRBJ1-2, with D unclear. The length of the CDR3 is 13 residues. V was trimmed by 0 bases and J by 1 base, leaving 4 bases between them. Germline-derived CDR1 and CDR2 are SGHRS and YFSETQ. The CDR3 bases are TGCGCCAGCAGCTTGGACAGTAACTATGGCTACACCTTC. It codes for CASSLDSNYGYTF.

Notes on this clone: Its ends do not fully match the called genes, so a read error is possible. The chain is built from TRBV3-1 (or the pseudogene TRBV3-2) and TRBJ2-7, with 14 positions matching TRBD2. CDR1 and CDR2 from the germline V gene are LGHDT and YNNKEL (reference sequence). The CDR3 consists of 15 residues. This CDR3 is CASSQQYGLAGGNHF. In DNA form, the CDR3 reads TGTGCCAGCAGCCAACAGTATGGACTAGCGGGAGGTAATCACTTC.

This chain uses TRBV3-1 (or the pseudogene TRBV3-2) with TRBJ2-7, with D possibly being TRBD2 (6 bases). This CDR3 contains 13 residues. Looked up from germline, CDR1 is LGHDT and CDR2 is YNNKEL (reference sequence). With 4 bases removed from V and 6 bases from J, the gap between germline ends came to 13 bases. The DNA of the CDR3 is TGTGCCAGCAGCCTTCTGGGAGGAGGCGAGCAGTACTTC. It encodes CASSLLGGGEQYF.

The V gene is TRBV28, the J gene TRBJ2-7; no definite D call. The CDR3 has 12 amino acids. Germline V gives CDR1 MDHEN, CDR2 SYDVKM. V was clipped by 6 bases and J by 4 bases, with 10 bases between them. CDR3 in amino acids: CASSLQLYEQYF. In DNA, the CDR3 is TGTGCCAGCAGCCTTCAACTTTACGAGCAGTACTTC.

The CDR3 nucleotides are TGTGCCAGCAAGGAGGGTGGCTATAGCAATCAGCCCCAGCATTTT. This gives the protein CASKEGGYSNQPQHF. V and J are TRBV28 and TRBJ1-5; no clear D gene. The germline gives CDR1 MDHEN, CDR2 SYDVKM. This CDR3 has 15 residues. Trimming pared 7 bases from V and 0 bases from J, leaving 13 bases between. Full variable domain (outside the CDR3, taken from reference TRBV28 and TRBJ1-5): DVKVTQSSRYLVKRTGEKVFLECVQDMDHENMFWYRQDPGLGLRLIYFSYDVKMKEKGDIPEGYSVSREKKERFSLILESASTNQTSMYLCASKEGGYSNQPQHFGDGTRLSIL.

The rearrangement links TRBV6-5 to TRBJ2-3; no reliable D call. This CDR3 has 13 amino acids. V was shortened by 4 bases and J by 4 bases, with 9 bases between the two germline ends. Germline V lookup: CDR1 MNHEY, CDR2 SVGAGI. CDR3 loop: CASSSQSADTQYF. The CDR3 region has the DNA TGTGCCAGCAGTTCTCAGTCAGCAGATACGCAGTATTTT.

This rearrangement joins TRBV3-1 (or the pseudogene TRBV3-2) to TRBJ2-5; the match to TRBD2 covers 8 bases. Germline loops: CDR1 LGHDT, CDR2 YNNKEL (reference sequence). Trimming at V came to 0 bases and at J to 2 bases, leaving 8 bases not matched to a gene. CDR3 length: 17 residues. CDR3 loop: CASSQDISVAGQETQYF. The CDR3 nucleotides are TGTGCCAGCAGCCAAGATATAAGTGTAGCGGGACAAGAGACCCAGTACTTC.

There are a few counts of this clone. The rearrangement joins TRBV2 to TRBJ1-2; 7 bases fit TRBD1. The germline gives CDR1 SNHLY, CDR2 FYNNEI. V lost 6 bases, J lost 7 bases, and 5 bases stayed unmatched. CDR3 size: 12 residues. The chain's CDR3 is CASRGTASGYTF. CDR3 DNA: TGTGCCAGCAGAGGGACAGCTTCTGGCTACACCTTC.

The genes are TRBV2 and TRBJ2-2, with D possibly matching TRBD2 (6 bases). The V end was cut by 1 base, the J end by 5 bases, with 11 bases between. The V gene's germline CDR1 is SNHLY and CDR2 FYNNEI. The CDR3 runs to 15 residues. This CDR3 reads CASSEGLGRTGELFF. The CDR3 nucleotides are TGTGCCAGCAGTGAAGGACTAGGGAGAACCGGGGAGCTGTTTTTT.

The rearrangement links TRBV28 to TRBJ2-5, with no clear D. The germline gives CDR1 MDHEN, CDR2 SYDVKM. V lost 2 bases and J 2 bases, leaving 15 bases between the germline ends. This CDR3 has 16 amino acids. The CDR3 DNA reads TGTGCCAGCAGTTTAAGTTGGGCCACCGCACAAGAGACCCAGTACTTC. Its protein is CASSLSWATAQETQYF.

The gene calls are TRBV7-9 and TRBJ2-1; 14 positions agree with TRBD2. The CDR3 totals 19 residues. Germline loops: CDR1 SEHNR, CDR2 FQNEAQ (reference sequence). After removal of 1 base from V and 6 bases from J, the junction contained 11 bases not matched to a gene. DNA of the CDR3: TGTGCCAGCAGCTTAGGGGGGACTAGCGGGAGCAATGGTCTCAATGAGCAGTTCTTC. Amino acid sequence: CASSLGGTSGSNGLNEQFF.

This clone was seen just once. V usage is TRBV28 and J usage is TRBJ2-3; 8 bases are a match to TRBD2. Looked up from germline, CDR1 is MDHEN and CDR2 is SYDVKM. V lost 5 bases and J lost 7; bases outside the gene matches: 11. The CDR3 contains 15 residues. CDR3: CASSLRGGSRHTQYF. The CDR3 coding sequence is TGTGCCAGCAGTCTCCGGGGGGGAAGCAGACATACGCAGTATTTT.